This TCR beta chain was sequenced during a study of shared clonotypes between healthy human individuals. Sequencing used immunoSEQ multiplex PCR; TCRdb keeps in-frame clones, though not all of them. This repertoire shows about 1.5 million clones, approximately 97% found once; its top ten account for 0.95% to 1.5%. Source material: naive CD4+ T cells sorted from blood. The subset: CD45RA+ positively selected. This sequence originates from a man aged 30-40 years in good health.

The CDR3 DNA sequence: TGTGCCAGCACCACGTCCCGGACAGGGGGCGGTGAGCAGTTCTTC. Amino acid sequence: CASTTSRTGGGEQFF. J is TRBJ2-1 and V is TRBV2; 11 bases map to TRBD1. The CDR3 sequence is 15 residues long. CDR1 and CDR2 from the germline V gene are SNHLY and FYNNEI. V trimming: 7 bases; J trimming: 9 bases; junction bases outside the gene matches: 11.